Following are 13 T cell receptor beta chains from one sample sequenced in a study of cytomegalovirus exposure and HLA in healthy donors. It was with 60 Vbeta and 13 Jbeta primers that the PCR ran. This table comes from immunoSEQ multiplex PCR, and its TCRdb copy is limited to in-frame clones, with some not included. The profile shows roughly 140,000 clones, roughly 62% of them singletons. The sample taken for sequencing was PBMCs. The origin of the receptors is a man aged 55 to 70 in good health and CMV-seronegative.

This chain uses TRBV14 with TRBJ2-1, with D maybe TRBD1 (5 bases). Germline values: CDR1 SGHDN, CDR2 FVKESK. V was pared by 5 bases and J by 5 bases, with 10 bases between. CDR3 length: 13 residues. The CDR3 region has the DNA TGTGCCAGCAGCTGGGGCCCTGACAATGAGCAGTTCTTC. This codes for CASSWGPDNEQFF.

This clone was found once. The rearrangement links TRBV29-1 to TRBJ1-1; D remains unclear. Germline lookup yields CDR1 SQVTM and CDR2 ANQGSEA. V gave up 4 bases and J gave up 6 bases, with 15 bases separating them. The CDR3 extends over 13 amino acids. The CDR3, as DNA: TGCAGCGTTGGGGAGGGTGAGGGCGCTGAAGCTTTCTTT. It specifies CSVGEGEGAEAFF.

This clone was seen once. The chain combines TRBV5-1 with TRBJ2-1; no clear D. Germline-derived CDR1 and CDR2 are SGHRS and YFSETQ. The CDR3 runs 17 residues. V was trimmed by 2 bases and J by 2 bases, leaving 17 bases between them. The CDR3 loop is CASSFSYARKTYNEQFF. As DNA, the CDR3 is TGCGCCAGCAGCTTCTCCTACGCGAGGAAAACCTACAATGAGCAGTTCTTC.

The chain uses TRBV11-2 and TRBJ1-4; D uncertain. Trimming stripped 5 bases from V and 10 bases from J, with 14 bases between. This CDR3 spans 13 amino acids. CDR1 SGHAT and CDR2 FQNNGV come from the germline V gene. CDR3 in amino acids: CASSPLRELKLFF. CDR3 in DNA: TGTGCCAGCAGCCCCCTCCGGGAACTAAAACTGTTTTTT. Full variable domain (outside the CDR3, taken from reference TRBV11-2 and TRBJ1-4): EAGVAQSPRYKIIEKRQSVAFWCNPISGHATLYWYQQILGQGPKLLIQFQNNGVVDDSQLPKDRFSAERLKGVDSTLKIQPAKLEDSAVYLCASSPLRELKLFFGSGTQLSVL.

The genes are TRBV15 and TRBJ2-3; TRBD2 might be the D (5 bases). This CDR3 has 13 residues. CDR1 is LNHNV, CDR2 YYDKDF, per germline (reference sequence). The V end lost 4 bases, the J end lost 2 bases, and 7 bases lay between the germline ends. The CDR3 protein is CATSTDYTDTQYF. The CDR3 nucleotides read TGTGCCACCAGCACAGACTACACAGATACGCAGTATTTT. The whole variable domain, remainder taken from reference TRBV15 and TRBJ2-3, is DAMVIQNPRYQVTQFGKPVTLSCSQTLNHNVMYWYQQKSSQAPKLLFHYYDKDFNNEADTPDNFQSRRPNTSFCFLDIRSPGLGDTAMYLCATSTDYTDTQYFGPGTRLTVL.

The chain employs TRBV30 and TRBJ2-5, with D tentatively TRBD2 (6 bases). CDR3 length: 11 residues. Germline CDR1 is GTSNPN and CDR2 is SVGIG (reference sequence). V was trimmed by 5 bases and J by 5 bases, leaving 9 bases between them. CDR3 in DNA: TGTGCCTGGGCCCGGGGGGAGACCCAGTACTTC. Translation gives CAWARGETQYF.

The V gene is TRBV19, the J gene TRBJ2-3; the D gene is possibly TRBD1 (5 bases). The CDR3 totals 14 residues. V lost 3 bases, J lost 5 bases, and 12 bases lay in between. Germline CDR1 LNHDA, CDR2 SQIVND (reference sequence). The CDR3 sequence is CASSMRQGKDTQYF. In DNA, the CDR3 is TGTGCCAGTAGTATGAGGCAGGGTAAAGATACGCAGTATTTT.

This chain joins TRBV9 and TRBJ2-2, with 9 bases that match TRBD2. After removal of 0 bases from V and 1 base from J, the junction contained 1 base not matched to a gene. The V gene's germline CDR1 is SGDLS and CDR2 YYNGEE. The CDR3 loop spans 16 amino acids. The CDR3 loop reads CASSVATSGNTGELFF. The CDR3 DNA follows: TGTGCCAGCAGCGTAGCGACTAGCGGGAACACCGGGGAGCTGTTTTTT.

This clone was observed a handful of times. The chain links TRBV28 to TRBJ2-4, with 7 nucleotides matching TRBD1. Germline values: CDR1 MDHEN, CDR2 SYDVKM. This CDR3 comprises 15 residues. V shed 6 bases and J 0 bases; nucleotides not matched to a gene: 5. The CDR3 DNA reads as TGTGCCAGCAGCCTCACAGGGGCAGCCAAAAACATTCAGTACTTC. It specifies CASSLTGAAKNIQYF.

The chain employs TRBV5-8 and TRBJ2-5; 9 bases match TRBD1. This CDR3 is built from 15 residues. V was pared by 3 bases and J by 5 bases, with 8 bases of the junction left unmatched. CDR1 is SGHTS and CDR2 is YDEGEE in the germline V gene. CDR3 nucleotides: TGTGCCAGCAGCTCACAGGGGGCGGAGGATGAGACCCAGTACTTC. Its protein product is CASSSQGAEDETQYF.

This clone was detected only a few times. This chain links TRBV6-5 with TRBJ2-1, with 10 bases that match TRBD2. The CDR3 has 14 amino acids. Germline-derived CDR1 and CDR2 are MNHEY and SVGAGI. Trimming cost V 4 bases and J 9 bases; bases outside gene matches: 6. The CDR3 sequence: CASSSQREGPEQFF. The DNA for the CDR3 is TGTGCCAGCAGTTCCCAGCGGGAGGGGCCTGAGCAGTTCTTC.

This clone has only a few counts. The genes are TRBV27 and TRBJ1-6; no clear D. V was trimmed by 8 bases and J by 5 bases, leaving 10 bases between them. CDR3 length: 13 amino acids. Germline CDR1 and CDR2: MNHEY and SMNVEV (reference sequence). This CDR3 is CASGPQNNSPLHF. In DNA form, the CDR3 reads TGTGCCAGCGGTCCGCAGAATAATTCACCCCTCCACTTT.

The V and J genes are TRBV30 and TRBJ1-4; TRBD1 might be the D (5 bases). This CDR3 spans 15 amino acids. The ends were cut back, 4 bases at V and 8 bases at J, with 20 bases in the middle. CDR1 and CDR2 from the germline V gene are GTSNPN and SVGIG (reference sequence). The chain's CDR3 is CAWTQKSGESEKLFF. CDR3 DNA: TGTGCCTGGACACAGAAGTCGGGGGAGAGCGAAAAACTGTTTTTT.